The rows below give T cell receptor beta chains drawn from one sample of a study of T cell responses to AZD1222 COVID-19 vaccine. Only in-frame clones appear in the TCRdb table, and some are missing; sequencing was by immunoSEQ multiplex PCR. The profile covers some 86,000 clones, with 90% to 95% appearing a single time and approximately 5.2% taken by the ten largest. Sequenced material: peripheral blood, taken on day 0 of AZD1222 vaccination. These receptors were obtained from an adult in good health. Each CDR3 is given without its conserved first and last residue. Part of the rows lack a size; the others show once, few, many or a class for expanded clones.

size	V	J	CDR3
medium-sized	TRBV9	TRBJ1-1	ASSVDLAANTEAF
.	TRBV2	TRBJ2-7	ASSPVGSEQY
.	TRBV6-5	TRBJ1-2	ASSYSYGDYGYT
.	TRBV11-1	TRBJ1-1	ASSLESGYSTEAF
once	TRBV6-5	TRBJ2-7	ASSFWTGGSNEQY
.	TRBV28	TRBJ2-1	ASSSGGASYNEQF
.	TRBV27	TRBJ2-5	ASSLWASGSFGSWETQY
.	TRBV7-9	TRBJ1-1	ASTGNTEAF
.	TRBV6-2/TRBV6-3	TRBJ1-1	ASSYSWTEAF
.	TRBV5-1	TRBJ1-1	ASSFSRNTEAF
.	TRBV27	TRBJ2-1	ASSLLMGLPNNEQF
.	TRBV7-2	TRBJ2-1	ASSSSLVWGEQF
.	TRBV3-1/TRBV3-2	TRBJ2-7	ASRESGPHYEQY
.	TRBV9	TRBJ2-3	ASSYRGEDGTDTQY
.	TRBV5-1	TRBJ2-4	ASSLGTSGALAKNIQY
.	TRBV6-5	TRBJ2-1	ASSSTSGSSYNEQF
.	TRBV15	TRBJ1-4	ATSREQGAVGKLF
.	TRBV5-1	TRBJ1-4	ASSLAGGATNEKLF
.	TRBV18	TRBJ2-2	ASSPLTSGTGELF
once	TRBV7-7	TRBJ2-5	ASSLASTGTGVRQETQY
.	TRBV29-1	TRBJ1-1	SVDSTTEAF
.	TRBV30	TRBJ2-5	AVGGLAGGETQY
.	TRBV7-9	TRBJ2-7	ASSLTRETYEQY
.	TRBV30	TRBJ1-5	AWSSVSNQPQH
.	TRBV7-2	TRBJ1-1	ASSLVTENTEAF
once	TRBV2	TRBJ2-1	ASSRRLAASSYNEQF
.	TRBV11-2	TRBJ2-1	ASRSVPGEGLAAYNEQF
.	TRBV27	TRBJ2-7	ASSLSPSGSYEQY
.	TRBV6-6	TRBJ2-3	ASSYPASPDTQY
.	TRBV7-8	TRBJ2-2	ASSLAPLAGELF
.	TRBV7-2	TRBJ1-4	ASSSTGGAANEKLF
.	TRBV1	TRBJ1-2	TSSQDPGAVGYT
once	TRBV27	TRBJ2-1	ASSSTSEDEQF
.	TRBV7-2	TRBJ1-5	ASSLAGDQGPQH
.	TRBV7-3	TRBJ1-6	ASGPTAGSPLH
.	TRBV10-3	TRBJ2-1	AMQTSFGNEQF
.	TRBV28	TRBJ1-6	ASSLPPEGVGSPLH
.	TRBV7-2	TRBJ2-7	ASSPLQGKQY